This T cell receptor beta chain appears in the sequencing data of a study of post-analysis software for immune sequencing data. The study's findings and limits: A handful of TRBV segments were significantly more frequent in patients than in controls. TRBV5-6, TRBV5-1 and TRBV20-1 were among these segments.

Germline V gene data show CDR1 as SGHRS and CDR2 as YFSETQ. V shed 1 base, J shed 5 bases, and the junction held 5 bases outside the gene matches. CDR3 length: 15 residues. Each TCR beta cDNA library carried unique molecular identifiers. TCRdb analysed the PCR reads with MiXCR anew, one entry per CDR3 protein. The sample comprises about 820,000 distinct CDR3 sequences, roughly 50% of which are singletons, and approximately 4.5% rests with the top ten. This clonotype appeared a few times. Its antigen is currently unknown. The rearrangement joins TRBV5-1 to TRBJ2-1, with 8 bases that match TRBD1. Sequencing was carried out using blood. This receptor was identified in a girl aged 5-17 years with multiple sclerosis. The CDR3 bases are TGCGCCAGCAGCTTGTACGGACAGGGCAACAATGAGCAGTTCTTC. It yields the protein CASSLYGQGNNEQFF.